This T cell receptor (beta chain) was found in a study of cytomegalovirus exposure and HLA in healthy donors. This clone was seen more than once but under ten times. This PCR relied on a set of 60 Vbeta primers and 13 Jbeta primers. This table comes from immunoSEQ multiplex PCR, and its TCRdb copy is limited to in-frame clones, with some not included. The sample includes around 140,000 clones, roughly 74% of them seen just once. CDR3 length: 13 residues. V was trimmed by 4 bases and J by 7 bases, leaving 8 bases between them. Germline CDR1 SNHLY, CDR2 FYNNEI. The rearrangement joins TRBV2 to TRBJ1-6, with a possible D match to TRBD1 (5 bases). The source material was PBMCs. The sequence was obtained from a middle-aged man in good health and CMV-seronegative. Here the CDR3 DNA reads TGTGCCAGCAGTGTCCGGGGGAATTCACCCCTCCACTTT. Residues: CASSVRGNSPLHF.